This T cell receptor beta chain was found in a study of cytomegalovirus exposure and HLA in healthy donors. Researchers ran the PCR with 60 Vbeta and 13 Jbeta primers. Libraries were prepared by immunoSEQ multiplex PCR; TCRdb keeps only in-frame clonotypes and omits some of them. The sample carries about 140,000 clones, 65% to 75% recorded once. Each donor was healthy, and each was a bone marrow donor. Regarding this clone: Its specificity is unknown. The junction shows a germline mismatch at one end, possibly a read error.

CDR1 LNHDA and CDR2 SQIVND come from the germline V gene (reference sequence). The CDR3 extends over 14 amino acids. Study-wide results and caveats: The authors reported that TCR beta sequences could predict HLA-A and HLA-B alleles. These predictions were accurate for most subjects in the first cohort. TCR beta chain V- and J-gene trimming was linked, in a later analysis, to a missense variant in DCLRE1C. The study had only CMV serostatus as immune exposure information.

The TCR sequence derives from a man aged 55 to 70 in good health and CMV-seronegative. Material for sequencing was PBMCs. This chain uses TRBV19 with TRBJ2-5; 8 nucleotides line up with TRBD1. The CDR3 nucleotides are TGTGCCAGTAATATAGACAGGGGAATAGAGACCCAGTACTTC. This codes for CASNIDRGIETQYF.